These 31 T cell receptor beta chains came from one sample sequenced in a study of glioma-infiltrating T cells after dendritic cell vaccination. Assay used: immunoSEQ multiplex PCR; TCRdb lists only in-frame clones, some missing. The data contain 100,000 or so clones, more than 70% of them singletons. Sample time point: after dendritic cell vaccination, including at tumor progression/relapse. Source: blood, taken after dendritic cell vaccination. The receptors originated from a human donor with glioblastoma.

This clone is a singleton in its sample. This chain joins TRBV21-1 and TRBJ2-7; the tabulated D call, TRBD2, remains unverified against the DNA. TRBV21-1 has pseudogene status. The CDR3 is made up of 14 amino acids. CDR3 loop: CASSKAESGYEQYF. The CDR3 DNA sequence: TGTGCCAGCAGCAAAGCCGAAAGCGGCTACGAGCAGTACTTC.

This CDR3 reads CASSMRVRNYGYTF. The CDR3 nucleotides read TGTGCCAGTAGCATGAGGGTCCGTAACTATGGCTACACCTTC. This chain links TRBV19 with TRBJ1-2; no clear D gene. The V and J ends lost 6 bases and 1 base respectively, with 12 bases between them. The germline V gene encodes CDR1 LNHDA and CDR2 SQIVND (reference sequence). CDR3 length equals 14 residues.

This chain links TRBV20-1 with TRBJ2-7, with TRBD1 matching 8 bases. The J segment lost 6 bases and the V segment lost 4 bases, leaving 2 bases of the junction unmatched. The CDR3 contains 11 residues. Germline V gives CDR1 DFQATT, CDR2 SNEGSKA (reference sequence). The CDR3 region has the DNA TGCAGTGCTACACAGGGGGGCGAGCAGTACTTC. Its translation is CSATQGGEQYF.

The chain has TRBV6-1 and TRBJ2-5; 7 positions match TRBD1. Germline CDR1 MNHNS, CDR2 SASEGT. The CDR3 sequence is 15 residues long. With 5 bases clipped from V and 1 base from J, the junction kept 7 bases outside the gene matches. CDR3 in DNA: TGTGCCAGCAGTCCCCAGGGACAGCCCCAAGAGACCCAGTACTTC. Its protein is CASSPQGQPQETQYF.

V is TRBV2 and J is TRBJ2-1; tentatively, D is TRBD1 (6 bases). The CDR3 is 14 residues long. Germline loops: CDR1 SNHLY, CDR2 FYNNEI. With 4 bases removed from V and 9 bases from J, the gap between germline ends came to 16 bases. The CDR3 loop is CASSGPAGVGEQFF. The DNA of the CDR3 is TGTGCCAGCAGTGGCCCTGCAGGGGTTGGTGAGCAGTTCTTC.

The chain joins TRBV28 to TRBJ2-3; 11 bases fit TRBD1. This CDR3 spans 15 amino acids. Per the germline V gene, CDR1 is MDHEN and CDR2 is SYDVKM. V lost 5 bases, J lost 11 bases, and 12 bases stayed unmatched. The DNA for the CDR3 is TGTGCCAGCAGTGCCCGGACAGGGGGCGAGTTGAAGCAGTATTTT. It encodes CASSARTGGELKQYF. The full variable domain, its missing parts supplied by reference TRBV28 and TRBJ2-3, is DVKVTQSSRYLVKRTGEKVFLECVQDMDHENMFWYRQDPGLGLRLIYFSYDVKMKEKGDIPEGYSVSREKKERFSLILESASTNQTSMYLCASSARTGGELKQYFGPGTRLTVL.

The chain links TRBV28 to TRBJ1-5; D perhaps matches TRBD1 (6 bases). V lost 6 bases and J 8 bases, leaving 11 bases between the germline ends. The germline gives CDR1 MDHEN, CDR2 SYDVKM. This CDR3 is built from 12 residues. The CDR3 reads CASREGGKPQHF. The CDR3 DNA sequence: TGTGCCAGCAGGGAGGGGGGGAAGCCCCAGCATTTT.

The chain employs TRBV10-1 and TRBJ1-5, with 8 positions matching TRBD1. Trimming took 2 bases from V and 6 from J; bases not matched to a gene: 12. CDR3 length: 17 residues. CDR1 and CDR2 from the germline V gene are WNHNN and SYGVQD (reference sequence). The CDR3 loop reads CASSEGRGQVAGQPQHF. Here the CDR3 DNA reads TGCGCCAGCAGTGAGGGGCGGGGACAGGTGGCGGGTCAGCCCCAGCATTTT.

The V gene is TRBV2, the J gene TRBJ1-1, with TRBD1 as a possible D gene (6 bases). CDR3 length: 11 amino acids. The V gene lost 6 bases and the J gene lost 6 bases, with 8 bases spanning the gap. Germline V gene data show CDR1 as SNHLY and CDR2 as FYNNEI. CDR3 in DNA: TGTGCCAGCAGGTGGGGGCCTGAAGCTTTCTTT. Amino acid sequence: CASRWGPEAFF.

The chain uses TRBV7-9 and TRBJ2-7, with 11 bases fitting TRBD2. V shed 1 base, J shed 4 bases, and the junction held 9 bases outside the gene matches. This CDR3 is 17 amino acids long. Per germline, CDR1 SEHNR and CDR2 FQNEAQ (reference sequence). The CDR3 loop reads CASSLDTSGSYPYEQYF. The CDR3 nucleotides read TGTGCCAGCAGCTTAGATACTAGCGGGAGCTACCCTTACGAGCAGTACTTC. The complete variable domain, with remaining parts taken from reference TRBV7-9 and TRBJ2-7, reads DTGVSQNPRHKITKRGQNVTFRCDPISEHNRLYWYRQTLGQGPEFLTYFQNEAQLEKSRLLSDRFSAERPKGSFSTLEIQRTEQGDSAMYLCASSLDTSGSYPYEQYFGPGTRLTVT.

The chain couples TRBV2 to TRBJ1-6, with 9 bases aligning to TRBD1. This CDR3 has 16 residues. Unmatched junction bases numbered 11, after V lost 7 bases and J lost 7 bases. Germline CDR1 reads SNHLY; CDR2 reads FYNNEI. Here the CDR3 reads CASTRTATGGNSPLHF. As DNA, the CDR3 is TGTGCCAGCACGAGGACGGCGACAGGGGGGAATTCACCCCTCCACTTT.

CDR3 sequence reads: CSVVGAGGPYGELFF. DNA for the CDR3: TGCAGCGTTGTGGGAGCGGGAGGCCCGTACGGGGAGCTGTTTTTT. The chain carries TRBV29-1 and TRBJ2-2; 9 bases are shared with TRBD2. This CDR3 is 15 amino acids long. V shed 4 bases and J 7 bases; nucleotides not matched to a gene: 10. Germline V CDR1 and CDR2: SQVTM, ANQGSEA.

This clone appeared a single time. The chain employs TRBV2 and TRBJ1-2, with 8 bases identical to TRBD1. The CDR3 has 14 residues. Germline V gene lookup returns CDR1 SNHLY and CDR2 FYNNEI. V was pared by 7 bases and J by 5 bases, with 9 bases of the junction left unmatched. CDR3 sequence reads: CASKPGQVRYGYTF. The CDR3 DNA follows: TGTGCCAGCAAGCCGGGACAGGTCAGGTATGGCTACACCTTC.

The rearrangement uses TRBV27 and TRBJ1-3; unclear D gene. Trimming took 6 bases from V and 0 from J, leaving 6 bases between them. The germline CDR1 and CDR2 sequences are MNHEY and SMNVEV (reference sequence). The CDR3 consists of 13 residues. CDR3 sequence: CASRLNSGNTIYF. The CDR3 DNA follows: TGTGCCAGCAGGCTAAACTCTGGAAACACCATATATTTT.

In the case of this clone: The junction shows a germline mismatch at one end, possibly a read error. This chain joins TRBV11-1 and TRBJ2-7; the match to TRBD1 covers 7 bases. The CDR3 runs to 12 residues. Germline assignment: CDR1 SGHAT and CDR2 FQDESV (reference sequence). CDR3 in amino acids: CASSLGDSPRDF. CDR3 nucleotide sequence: TGTGCCAGCAGCTTAGGGGACAGCCCGAGGGACTTC. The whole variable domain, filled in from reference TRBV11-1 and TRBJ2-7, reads EAEVAQSPRYKITEKSQAVAFWCDPISGHATLYWYRQILGQGPELLVQFQDESVVDDSQLPKDRFSAERLKGVDSTLKIQPAELGDSAMYLCASSLGDSPRDFGPGTRLTVT.

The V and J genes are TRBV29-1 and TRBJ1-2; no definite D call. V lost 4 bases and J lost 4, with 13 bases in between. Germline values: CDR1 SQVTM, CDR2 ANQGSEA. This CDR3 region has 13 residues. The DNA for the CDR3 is TGCAGCGTTGGTGGCGGAGGAATCTATGGCTACACCTTC. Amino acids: CSVGGGGIYGYTF.

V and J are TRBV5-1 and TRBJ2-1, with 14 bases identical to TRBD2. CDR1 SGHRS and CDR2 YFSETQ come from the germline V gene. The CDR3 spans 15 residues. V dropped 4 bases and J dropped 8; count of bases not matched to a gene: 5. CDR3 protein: CASSLGLAGVDEQFF. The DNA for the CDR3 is TGCGCCAGCAGCCTGGGACTAGCGGGAGTCGATGAGCAGTTCTTC.

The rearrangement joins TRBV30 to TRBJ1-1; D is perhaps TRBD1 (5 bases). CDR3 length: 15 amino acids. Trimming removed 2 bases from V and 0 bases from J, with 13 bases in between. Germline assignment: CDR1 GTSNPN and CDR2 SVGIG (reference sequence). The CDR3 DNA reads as TGTGCCTGGAGTCCGACCCTGACAGTGAACACTGAAGCTTTCTTT. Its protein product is CAWSPTLTVNTEAFF.

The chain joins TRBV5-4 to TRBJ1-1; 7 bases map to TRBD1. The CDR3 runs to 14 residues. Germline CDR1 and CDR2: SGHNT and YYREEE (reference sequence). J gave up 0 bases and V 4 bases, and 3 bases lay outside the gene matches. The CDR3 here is CASSRDRLNTEAFF. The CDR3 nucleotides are TGTGCCAGCAGCCGGGACAGATTGAACACTGAAGCTTTCTTT.

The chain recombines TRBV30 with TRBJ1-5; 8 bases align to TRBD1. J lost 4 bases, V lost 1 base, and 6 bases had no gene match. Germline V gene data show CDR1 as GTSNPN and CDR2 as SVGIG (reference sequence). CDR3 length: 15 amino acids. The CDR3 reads CAWSDGQGNNQPQHF. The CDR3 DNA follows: TGTGCCTGGAGTGATGGACAGGGAAATAATCAGCCCCAGCATTTT.

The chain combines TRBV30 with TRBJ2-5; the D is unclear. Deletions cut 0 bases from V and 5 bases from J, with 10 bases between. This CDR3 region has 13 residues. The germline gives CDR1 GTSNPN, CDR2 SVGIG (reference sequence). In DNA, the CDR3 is TGTGCCTGGAGTGTGGTCGGGTCGGAGACCCAGTACTTC. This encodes CAWSVVGSETQYF.

For the CDR3, the DNA is TGTGCCTGGGGTACAGGGGCAGAGACCCAGTACTTC. Translating gives CAWGTGAETQYF. V usage is TRBV30 and J usage is TRBJ2-5; 7 positions match TRBD1. The germline gives CDR1 GTSNPN, CDR2 SVGIG (reference sequence). CDR3 size: 12 residues. Trimming at V came to 5 bases and at J to 4 bases, leaving 4 bases not matched to a gene. The full variable domain, with the rest looked up from reference TRBV30 and TRBJ2-5, is SQTIHQWPATLVQPVGSPLSLECTVEGTSNPNLYWYRQAAGRGLQLLFYSVGIGQISSEVPQNLSASRPQDRQFILSSKKLLLSDSGFYLCAWGTGAETQYFGPGTRLLVL.

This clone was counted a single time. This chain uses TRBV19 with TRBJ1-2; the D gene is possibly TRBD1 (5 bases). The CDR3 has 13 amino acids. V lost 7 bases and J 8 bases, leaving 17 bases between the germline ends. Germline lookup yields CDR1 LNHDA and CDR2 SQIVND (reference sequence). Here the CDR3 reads CASKERGTVGYTF. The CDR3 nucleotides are TGTGCCAGTAAGGAGCGGGGCACGGTGGGCTACACCTTC.

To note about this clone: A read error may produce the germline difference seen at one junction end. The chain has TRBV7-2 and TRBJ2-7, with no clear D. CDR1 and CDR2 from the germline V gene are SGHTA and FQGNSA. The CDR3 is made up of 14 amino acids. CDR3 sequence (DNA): TGTGCCAGCAGCTTACAATATGGAGAATACGAGCAGCACTTC. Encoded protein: CASSLQYGEYEQHF.

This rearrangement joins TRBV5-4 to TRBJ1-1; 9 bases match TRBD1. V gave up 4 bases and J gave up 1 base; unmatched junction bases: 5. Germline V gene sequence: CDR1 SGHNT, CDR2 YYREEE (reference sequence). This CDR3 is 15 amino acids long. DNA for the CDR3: TGTGCCAGCAGCCTGGACAGGGGTGAGAACACTGAAGCTTTCTTT. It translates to CASSLDRGENTEAFF.

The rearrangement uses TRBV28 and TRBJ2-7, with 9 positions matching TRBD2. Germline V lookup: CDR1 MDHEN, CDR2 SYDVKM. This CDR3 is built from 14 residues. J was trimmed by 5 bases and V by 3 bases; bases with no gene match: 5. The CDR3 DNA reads TGTGCCAGCAGTTTGCTAGCGGGAAAAAACGAGCAGTACTTC. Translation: CASSLLAGKNEQYF.

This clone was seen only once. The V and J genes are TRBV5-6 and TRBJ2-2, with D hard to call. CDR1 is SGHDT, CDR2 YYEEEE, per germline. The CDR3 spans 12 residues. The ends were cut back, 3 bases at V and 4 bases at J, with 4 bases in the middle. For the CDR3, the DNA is TGTGCCAGCAGCTCCTTCACCGGGGAGCTGTTTTTT. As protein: CASSSFTGELFF.

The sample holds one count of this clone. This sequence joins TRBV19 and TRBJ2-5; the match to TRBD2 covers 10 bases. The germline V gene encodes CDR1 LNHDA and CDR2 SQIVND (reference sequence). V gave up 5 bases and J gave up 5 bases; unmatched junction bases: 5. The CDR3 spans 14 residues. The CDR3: CASSPSGRYETQYF. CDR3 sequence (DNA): TGTGCCAGTAGTCCTAGCGGGAGATACGAGACCCAGTACTTC.

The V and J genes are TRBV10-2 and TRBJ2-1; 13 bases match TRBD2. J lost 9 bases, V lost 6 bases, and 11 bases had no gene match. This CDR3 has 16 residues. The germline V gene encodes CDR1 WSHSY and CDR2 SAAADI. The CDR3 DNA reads TGCGCCAGCAGACCCCACGGACTAGCGGGAGAAGGTGAGCAGTTCTTC. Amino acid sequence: CASRPHGLAGEGEQFF.

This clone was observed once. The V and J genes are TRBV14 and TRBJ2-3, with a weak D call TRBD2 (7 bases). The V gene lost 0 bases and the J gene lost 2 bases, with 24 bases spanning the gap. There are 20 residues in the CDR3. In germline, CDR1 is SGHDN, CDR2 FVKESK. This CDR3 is CASSQDRGGAPLGDTDTQYF. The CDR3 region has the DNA TGTGCCAGCAGCCAAGATCGCGGGGGCGCCCCACTTGGAGACACAGATACGCAGTATTTT.

CDR3 protein: CASRREAASYNEQFF. DNA of the CDR3: TGTGCCAGCCGGCGGGAGGCGGCCTCCTACAATGAGCAGTTCTTC. The V call is TRBV2, the J call TRBJ2-1, with 8 bases aligning to TRBD2. CDR3 length: 15 residues. From germline, CDR1 is SNHLY and CDR2 FYNNEI. Trimming took 8 bases from V and 0 from J; bases not matched to a gene: 6.